This T cell receptor (beta chain) was captured in a study of cytomegalovirus exposure and HLA in healthy donors. Primers for the PCR totalled 60 Vbeta and 13 Jbeta. In the authors' workflow: Later analysis identified some 80 million unique TCR beta chains, about 10 million shared. Clones were read by immunoSEQ multiplex PCR, and TCRdb kept only the in-frame ones, dropping some. Clonal size and the V and J genes are those of that table, whereas D and trimming came from the DNA. The sample yields about 120,000 clones, 75% to 90% seen once. Trimming took 1 base from V and 5 from J, leaving 12 bases between them. Germline-derived CDR1 and CDR2 are SGDLS and YYNGEE. The CDR3 consists of 14 residues.

This receptor was identified in a man in his thirties or forties in good health and CMV-seronegative. The V gene is TRBV9, the J gene TRBJ2-5; D is ambiguous. Sequencing was carried out using PBMCs. CDR3 protein: CASSVRWSAETQYF. DNA for the CDR3: TGTGCCAGCAGCGTACGGTGGTCAGCGGAGACCCAGTACTTC. Based on the CDR3 plus reference TRBV9 and TRBJ2-5, the full variable domain is DSGVTQTPKHLITATGQRVTLRCSPRSGDLSVYWYQQSLDQGLQFLIQYYNGEERAKGNILERFSAQQFPDLHSELNLSSLELGDSALYFCASSVRWSAETQYFGPGTRLLVL.